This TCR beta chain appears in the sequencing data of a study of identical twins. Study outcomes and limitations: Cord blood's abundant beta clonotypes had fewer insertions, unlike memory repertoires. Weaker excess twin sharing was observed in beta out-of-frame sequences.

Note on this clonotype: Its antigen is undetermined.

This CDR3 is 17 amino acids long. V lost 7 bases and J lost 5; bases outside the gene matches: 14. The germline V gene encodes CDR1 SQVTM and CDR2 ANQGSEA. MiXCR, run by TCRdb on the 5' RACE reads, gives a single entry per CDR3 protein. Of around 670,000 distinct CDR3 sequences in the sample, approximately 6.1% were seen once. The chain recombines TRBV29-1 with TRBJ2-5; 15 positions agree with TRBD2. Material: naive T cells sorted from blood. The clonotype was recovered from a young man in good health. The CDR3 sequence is CSASGLAGGLPWETQYF. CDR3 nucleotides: TGCAGCGCATCGGGACTAGCGGGAGGACTACCCTGGGAGACCCAGTACTTC.